The clone carrying this TCR beta chain was counted once. Its antigen is undetermined. This specimen belongs to a study of cytomegalovirus exposure and HLA in healthy donors. The CDR3 extends over 14 amino acids. V was trimmed by 5 bases and J by 2 bases, leaving 10 bases between them. Germline V gene data show CDR1 as MNHEY and CDR2 as SVGAGI. The PCR employed 60 Vbeta primers together with 13 Jbeta primers. Method: immunoSEQ multiplex PCR; TCRdb's copy keeps in-frame clones and lacks some. Altogether more than 70,000 clones are present, approximately 80% being singletons, with the ten largest covering 5% to 5.5%. Whole-study findings and limits: The presence/absence work took it that sequencing depth was about the same across donors. Earlier analysis looked at TCR beta V segments, and most were productive about 87% or about 30% of the time.

Nominally healthy donors provided the samples, though records likely missed some immune exposures. Sequenced material: PBMCs. The rearrangement links TRBV6-5 to TRBJ1-3; unclear D gene. The TCR sequence derives from a man aged 25-45 years in good health and CMV-seropositive. CDR3 amino acids: CASSPVPAGNTIYF. The CDR3 DNA reads TGTGCCAGCAGTCCGGTGCCCGCTGGAAACACCATATATTTT.